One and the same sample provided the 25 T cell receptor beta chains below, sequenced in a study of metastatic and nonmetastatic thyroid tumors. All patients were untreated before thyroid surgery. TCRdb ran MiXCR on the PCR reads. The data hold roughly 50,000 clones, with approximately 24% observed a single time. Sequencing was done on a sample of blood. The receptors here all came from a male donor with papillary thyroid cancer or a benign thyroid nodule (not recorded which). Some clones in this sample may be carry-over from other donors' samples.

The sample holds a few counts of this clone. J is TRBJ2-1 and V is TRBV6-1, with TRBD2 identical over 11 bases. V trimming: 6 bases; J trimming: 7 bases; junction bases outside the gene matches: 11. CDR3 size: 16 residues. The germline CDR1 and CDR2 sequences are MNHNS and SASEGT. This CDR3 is CASSPLIAGGGNEQFF. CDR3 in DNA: TGTGCCAGCAGCCCCCTCATAGCGGGAGGGGGTAATGAGCAGTTCTTC.

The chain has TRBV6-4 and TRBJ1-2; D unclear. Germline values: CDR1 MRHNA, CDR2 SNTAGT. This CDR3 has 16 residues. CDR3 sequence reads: CVNSPGVGSQNYGYTF. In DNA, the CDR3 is TGTGTCAACAGTCCGGGCGTGGGGTCCCAGAACTATGGCTACACCTTC.

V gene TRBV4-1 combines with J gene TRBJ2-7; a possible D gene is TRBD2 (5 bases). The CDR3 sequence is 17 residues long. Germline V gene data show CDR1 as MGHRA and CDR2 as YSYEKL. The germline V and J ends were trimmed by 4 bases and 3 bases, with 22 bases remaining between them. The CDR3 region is CASSPLGLGGSFYEQYF. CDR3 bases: TGCGCCAGCAGCCCCCTAGGACTCGGCGGCAGTTTCTACGAGCAGTACTTC.

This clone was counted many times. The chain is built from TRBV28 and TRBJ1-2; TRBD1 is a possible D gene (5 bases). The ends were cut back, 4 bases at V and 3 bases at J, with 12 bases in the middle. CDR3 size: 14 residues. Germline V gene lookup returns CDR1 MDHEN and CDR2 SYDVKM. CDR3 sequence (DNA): TGTGCCAGCAGTTCGGGGGGTGGGGACTATGGCTACACCTTC. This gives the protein CASSSGGGDYGYTF.

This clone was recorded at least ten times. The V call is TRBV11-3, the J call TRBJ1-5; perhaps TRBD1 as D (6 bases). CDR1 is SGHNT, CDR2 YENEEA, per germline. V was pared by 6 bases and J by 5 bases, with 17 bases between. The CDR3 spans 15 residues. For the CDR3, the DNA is TGTGCCAGCAGGCATGGGGGGGCGAAGGATCAGCCCCAGCATTTT. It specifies CASRHGGAKDQPQHF.

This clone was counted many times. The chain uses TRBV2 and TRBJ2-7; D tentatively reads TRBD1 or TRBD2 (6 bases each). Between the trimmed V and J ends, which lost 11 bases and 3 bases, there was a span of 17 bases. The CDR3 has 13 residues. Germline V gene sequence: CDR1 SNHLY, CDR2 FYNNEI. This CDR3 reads CAGLRDISYEQYF. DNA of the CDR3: TGTGCCGGCCTGCGGGACATAAGCTACGAGCAGTACTTC.

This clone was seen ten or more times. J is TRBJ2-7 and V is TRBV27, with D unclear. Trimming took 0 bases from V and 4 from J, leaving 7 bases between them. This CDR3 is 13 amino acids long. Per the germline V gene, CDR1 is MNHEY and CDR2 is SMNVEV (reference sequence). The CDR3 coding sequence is TGTGCCAGCAGTTTATCGGGCCAATACGAGCAGTACTTC. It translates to CASSLSGQYEQYF.

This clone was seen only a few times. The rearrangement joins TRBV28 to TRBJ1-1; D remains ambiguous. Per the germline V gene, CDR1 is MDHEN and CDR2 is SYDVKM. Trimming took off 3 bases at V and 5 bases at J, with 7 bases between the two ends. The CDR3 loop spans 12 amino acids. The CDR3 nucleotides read TGTGCCAGCAGTTTCTCCCCGACTGAAGCTTTCTTT. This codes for CASSFSPTEAFF.

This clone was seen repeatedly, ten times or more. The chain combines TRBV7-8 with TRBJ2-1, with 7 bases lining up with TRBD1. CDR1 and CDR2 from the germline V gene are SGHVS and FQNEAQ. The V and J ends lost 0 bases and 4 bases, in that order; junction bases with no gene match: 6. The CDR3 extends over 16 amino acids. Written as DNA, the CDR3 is TGTGCCAGCAGCTTAGCAGCCGGGACAGTGTACAATGAGCAGTTCTTC. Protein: CASSLAAGTVYNEQFF.

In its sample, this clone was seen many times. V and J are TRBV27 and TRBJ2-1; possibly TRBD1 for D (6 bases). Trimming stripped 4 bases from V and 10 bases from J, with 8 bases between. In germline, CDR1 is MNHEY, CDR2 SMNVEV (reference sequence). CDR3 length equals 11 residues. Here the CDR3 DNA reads TGTGCCAGCAGTTCCGACAGGGAGCAGTTCTTC. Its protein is CASSSDREQFF.

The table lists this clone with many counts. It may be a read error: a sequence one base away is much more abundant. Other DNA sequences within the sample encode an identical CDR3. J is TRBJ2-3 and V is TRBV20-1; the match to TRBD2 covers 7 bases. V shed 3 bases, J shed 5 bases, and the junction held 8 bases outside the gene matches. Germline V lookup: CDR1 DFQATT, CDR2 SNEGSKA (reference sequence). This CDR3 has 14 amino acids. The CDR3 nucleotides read TGCAGTGCTAGTATCAGCGGGGATGGAGATACGCAGTATTTT. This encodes CSASISGDGDTQYF.

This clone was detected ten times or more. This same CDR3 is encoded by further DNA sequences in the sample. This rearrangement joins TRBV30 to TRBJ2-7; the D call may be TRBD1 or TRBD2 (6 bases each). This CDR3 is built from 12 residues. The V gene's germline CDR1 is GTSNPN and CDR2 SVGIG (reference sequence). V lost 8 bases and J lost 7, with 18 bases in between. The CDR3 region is CAGGDGGPEQYF. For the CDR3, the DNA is TGTGCCGGGGGAGATGGGGGGCCAGAGCAGTACTTC.

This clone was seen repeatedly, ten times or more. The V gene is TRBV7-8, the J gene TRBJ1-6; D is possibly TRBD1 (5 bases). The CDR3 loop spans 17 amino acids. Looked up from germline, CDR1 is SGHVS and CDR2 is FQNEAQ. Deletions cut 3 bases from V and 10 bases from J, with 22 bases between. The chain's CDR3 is CASSLAPGTGFGSPLHF. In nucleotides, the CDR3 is TGTGCCAGCAGCTTGGCGCCCGGGACGGGCTTTGGATCACCCCTCCACTTT.

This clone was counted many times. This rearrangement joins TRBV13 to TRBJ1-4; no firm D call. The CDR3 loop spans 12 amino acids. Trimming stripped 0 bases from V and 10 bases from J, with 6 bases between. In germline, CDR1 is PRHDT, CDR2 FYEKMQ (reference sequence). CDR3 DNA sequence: TGTGCCAGCAGCTTAGGAGGAGGAAAACTGTTTTTT. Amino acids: CASSLGGGKLFF.

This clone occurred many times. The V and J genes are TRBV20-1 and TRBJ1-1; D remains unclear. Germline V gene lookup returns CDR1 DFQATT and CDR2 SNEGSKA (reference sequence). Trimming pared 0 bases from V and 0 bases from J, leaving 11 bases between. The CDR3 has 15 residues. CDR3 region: CSARDYTGMNTEAFF. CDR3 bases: TGCAGTGCTAGAGATTATACCGGAATGAACACTGAAGCTTTCTTT.

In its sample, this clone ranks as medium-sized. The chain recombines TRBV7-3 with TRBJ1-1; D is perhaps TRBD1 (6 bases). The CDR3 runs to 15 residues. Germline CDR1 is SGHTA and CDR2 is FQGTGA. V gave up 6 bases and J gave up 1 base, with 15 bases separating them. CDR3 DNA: TGTGCCAGCAGTTCCCAAGGGGGTGGGAACACTGAAGCTTTCTTT. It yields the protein CASSSQGGGNTEAFF.

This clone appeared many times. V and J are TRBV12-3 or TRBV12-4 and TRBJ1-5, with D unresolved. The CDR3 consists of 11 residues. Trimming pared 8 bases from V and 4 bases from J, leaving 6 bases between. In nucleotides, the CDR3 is TGTGCCAGCGGAGAGAATCAGCCCCAGCATTTT. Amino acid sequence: CASGENQPQHF.

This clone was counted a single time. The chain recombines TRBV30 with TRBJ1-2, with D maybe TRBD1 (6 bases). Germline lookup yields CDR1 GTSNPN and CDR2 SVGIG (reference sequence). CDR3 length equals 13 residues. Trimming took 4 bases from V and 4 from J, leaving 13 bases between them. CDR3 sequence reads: CAWNLDRFYGYTF. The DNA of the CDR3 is TGTGCCTGGAACCTGGACAGATTCTATGGCTACACCTTC.

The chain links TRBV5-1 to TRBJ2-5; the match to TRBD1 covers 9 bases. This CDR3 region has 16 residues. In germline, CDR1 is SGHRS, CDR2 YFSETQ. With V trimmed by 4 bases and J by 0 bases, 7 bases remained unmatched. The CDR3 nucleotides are TGCGCCAGCAGCGGTGTGACAGGGGGTTACCAAGAGACCCAGTACTTC. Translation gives CASSGVTGGYQETQYF.

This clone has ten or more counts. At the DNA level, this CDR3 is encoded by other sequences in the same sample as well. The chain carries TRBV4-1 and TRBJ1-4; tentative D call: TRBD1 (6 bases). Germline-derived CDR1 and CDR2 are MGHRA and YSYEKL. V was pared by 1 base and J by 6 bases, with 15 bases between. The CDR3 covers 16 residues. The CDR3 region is CASSQVLRGAYEKLFF. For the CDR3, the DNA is TGCGCCAGCAGCCAAGTACTACGGGGGGCGTATGAAAAACTGTTTTTT.

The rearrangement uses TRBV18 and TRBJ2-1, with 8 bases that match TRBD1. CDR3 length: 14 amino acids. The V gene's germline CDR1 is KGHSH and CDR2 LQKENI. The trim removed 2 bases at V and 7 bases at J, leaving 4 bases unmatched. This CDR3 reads CASSPGTGSNEQFF. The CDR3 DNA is TGTGCCAGCTCACCAGGGACAGGAAGTAATGAGCAGTTCTTC.

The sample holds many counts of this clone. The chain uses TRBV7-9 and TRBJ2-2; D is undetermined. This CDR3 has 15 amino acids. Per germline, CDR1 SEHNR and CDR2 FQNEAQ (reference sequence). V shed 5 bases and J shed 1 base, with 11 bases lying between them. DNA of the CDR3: TGTGCCAGCAGCCCCCATGAAGGGAACACCGGGGAGCTGTTTTTT. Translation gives CASSPHEGNTGELFF.

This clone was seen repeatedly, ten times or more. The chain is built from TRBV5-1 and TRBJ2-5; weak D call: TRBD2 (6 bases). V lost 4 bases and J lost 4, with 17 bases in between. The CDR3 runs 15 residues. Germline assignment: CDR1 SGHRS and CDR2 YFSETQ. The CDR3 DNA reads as TGCGCCAGCAGCACCTCTCGGGGGAGCGGAGAGACCCAGTACTTC. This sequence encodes CASSTSRGSGETQYF.

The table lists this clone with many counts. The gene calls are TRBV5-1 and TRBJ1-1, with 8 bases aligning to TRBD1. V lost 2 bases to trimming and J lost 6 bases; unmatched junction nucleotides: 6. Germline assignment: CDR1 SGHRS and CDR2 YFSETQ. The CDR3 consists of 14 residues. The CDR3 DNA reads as TGCGCCAGCAGCTTAACAGGGGGGTTGGCTGAAGCTTTCTTT. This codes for CASSLTGGLAEAFF.

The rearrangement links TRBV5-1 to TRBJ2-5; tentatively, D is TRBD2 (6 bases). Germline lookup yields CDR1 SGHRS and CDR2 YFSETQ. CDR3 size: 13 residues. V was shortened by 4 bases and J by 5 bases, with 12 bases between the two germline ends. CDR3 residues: CASSARAGETQYF. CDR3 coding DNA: TGCGCCAGCAGCGCCAGGGCGGGGGAGACCCAGTACTTC.